These 22 T cell receptor beta chains originate from one sample sequenced in a study of cytomegalovirus exposure and HLA in healthy donors. 13 Jbeta primers and 60 Vbeta primers were used for the PCR. Clones were read by immunoSEQ multiplex PCR, and TCRdb kept only the in-frame ones, dropping some. The repertoire has 200,000 or so clones, over 75% of them found once; the top ten carry around 1.4%. Sequenced material: PBMCs. Receptor source: a human donor in good health.

This clone was seen just once. V and J are TRBV7-9 and TRBJ1-6; the D gene is possibly TRBD1 (6 bases). Trimming took 4 bases from V and 7 from J, leaving 11 bases between them. Germline V gives CDR1 SEHNR, CDR2 FQNEAQ (reference sequence). The CDR3 sequence is 14 residues long. CDR3 nucleotide sequence: TGTGCCAGCAGCTCTAACAGGGACAATTCACCCCTCCACTTT. Amino acids: CASSSNRDNSPLHF.

The chain uses TRBV7-2 and TRBJ1-2; D gene unclear. The V gene's germline CDR1 is SGHTA and CDR2 FQGNSA. V lost 0 bases to trimming and J lost 4 bases, with 9 bases between them. CDR3 length: 14 amino acids. CDR3 DNA: TGTGCCAGCAGCTTAGCACGGGTCGGCTATGGCTACACCTTC. This sequence encodes CASSLARVGYGYTF.

A single count supports this clone. The V call is TRBV5-6, the J call TRBJ1-4; 7 nucleotides match TRBD1. The germline V gene encodes CDR1 SGHDT and CDR2 YYEEEE. The CDR3 runs to 14 residues. The V segment lost 2 bases and the J segment 8 bases; nucleotides outside the gene matches: 6. CDR3 in amino acids: CASSLQGLLEKLFF. The CDR3 coding sequence is TGTGCCAGCAGCTTACAGGGGTTGTTGGAAAAACTGTTTTTT.

The J gene is TRBJ2-7, the V gene TRBV9; D might be TRBD2 (7 bases). Trimming left V 0 bases short and J 2 bases short, with 18 bases between. Germline values: CDR1 SGDLS, CDR2 YYNGEE. This CDR3 region has 17 residues. CDR3 nucleotide sequence: TGTGCCAGCAGCGTAGAGGGGGGGACTCTTGCCCCCTACGAGCAGTACTTC. This codes for CASSVEGGTLAPYEQYF.

The chain links TRBV7-9 to TRBJ2-7, with TRBD1 matching over 8 bases. J was trimmed by 2 bases and V by 6 bases; bases with no gene match: 9. CDR1 and CDR2 (germline): SEHNR, FQNEAQ (reference sequence). The CDR3 length is 15 residues. The CDR3 nucleotides are TGTGCCAGCAGGGGAAGACAGGGGCGAACCTACGAGCAGTACTTC. Protein sequence: CASRGRQGRTYEQYF.

CDR3 in DNA: TGTGCCAGCAGAGAGGATCGCAATCAGCCCCAGCATTTT. This encodes CASREDRNQPQHF. The genes are TRBV2 and TRBJ1-5, with D uncertain. With 6 bases removed from V and 2 bases from J, the gap between germline ends came to 8 bases. Germline loops: CDR1 SNHLY, CDR2 FYNNEI. The CDR3 length is 13 residues.

This chain joins TRBV19 and TRBJ2-5; TRBD2 is a possible D gene (6 bases). The CDR3 is 15 amino acids. Trimming removed 5 bases at V and 1 base at J, with 14 bases between. CDR1 is LNHDA and CDR2 is SQIVND in the germline V gene (reference sequence). CDR3 nucleotide sequence: TGTGCCAGTAGTGAACTCGTAGCGGCCCAAGAGACCCAGTACTTC. Amino acids: CASSELVAAQETQYF.

CDR3 bases: TGTGCCAGCAGCGCCTTCGTCGGGGGGACAGATACGCAGTATTTT. It yields the protein CASSAFVGGTDTQYF. V is TRBV6-4 and J is TRBJ2-3; 7 nucleotides align to TRBD2. Germline V lookup: CDR1 MRHNA, CDR2 SNTAGT. The CDR3 has 15 amino acids. With V trimmed by 6 bases and J by 3 bases, 9 bases remained unmatched.

This clone was detected only once. The germline gene is not matched at one end of the junction; a read error may be the cause. The chain carries TRBV7-9 and TRBJ1-4; 8 bases line up with TRBD1. The CDR3 contains 12 residues. Germline CDR1 SEHNR, CDR2 FQNEAQ (reference sequence). The DNA of the CDR3 is TGTTCCAGCAGGGGGCAGAATGAAAAACTGTTTTTT. This translates into CSSRGQNEKLFF.

This clone was seen a handful of times. This sequence joins TRBV5-1 and TRBJ1-4; 7 bases are shared with TRBD1. The CDR3 spans 14 residues. CDR1 and CDR2 from the germline V gene are SGHRS and YFSETQ. J lost 3 bases, V lost 5 bases, and 4 bases had no gene match. The DNA for the CDR3 is TGCGCCAGCAGAACGGGACAGTCTAATGAAAAACTGTTTTTT. Residues: CASRTGQSNEKLFF.

The V and J genes are TRBV18 and TRBJ1-4; D is possibly TRBD1 (6 bases). Germline V gives CDR1 KGHSH, CDR2 LQKENI. Deletions cut 4 bases from V and 7 bases from J, with 13 bases between. The CDR3 is made up of 14 amino acids. CDR3 sequence: CASSRQGSGEKLFF. The CDR3 DNA sequence: TGTGCCAGCTCACGCCAGGGGAGCGGTGAAAAACTGTTTTTT. The full variable domain, with the rest looked up from reference TRBV18 and TRBJ1-4, is NAGVMQNPRHLVRRRGQEARLRCSPMKGHSHVYWYRQLPEEGLKFMVYLQKENIIDESGMPKERFSAEFPKEGPSILRIQQVVRGDSAAYFCASSRQGSGEKLFFGSGTQLSVL.

The chain is built from TRBV4-1 and TRBJ2-7, with 12 bases fitting TRBD2. After removal of 1 base from V and 2 bases from J, the junction contained 3 bases not matched to a gene. The CDR3 sequence is 16 residues long. CDR1 and CDR2 (germline): MGHRA, YSYEKL. The CDR3 DNA reads TGCGCCAGCAGCCAAGCCGGACTAGCGGGGACCTACGAGCAGTACTTC. This encodes CASSQAGLAGTYEQYF.

V gene TRBV7-8 combines with J gene TRBJ2-7; 7 nucleotides match TRBD1. With 5 bases clipped from V and 3 bases from J, the junction kept 22 bases outside the gene matches. The CDR3 covers 19 residues. CDR1 and CDR2 (germline): SGHVS, FQNEAQ. CDR3 residues: CASSLTGTEVGRKNYEQYF. In DNA, the CDR3 is TGTGCCAGCAGCCTAACCGGGACAGAAGTGGGAAGGAAGAACTACGAGCAGTACTTC.

In nucleotides, the CDR3 is TGTGCCAGCAGCTCCTATGGGACTAGCGGGAGCTCCTACGAGCAGTACTTC. Translating gives CASSSYGTSGSSYEQYF. This chain uses TRBV7-6 with TRBJ2-7; 14 bases match TRBD2. The CDR3 runs 17 residues. CDR1 SGHVS and CDR2 FNYEAQ come from the germline V gene. Trimming took 4 bases from V and 0 from J; bases not matched to a gene: 5.

The rearrangement links TRBV5-1 to TRBJ2-3, with 8 bases matching TRBD1. Germline V gives CDR1 SGHRS, CDR2 YFSETQ. Germline trimming cut 4 bases from V and 5 bases from J; bases unmatched to any gene: 3. The CDR3 extends over 13 amino acids. In DNA form, the CDR3 reads TGCGCCAGCAGCCCAGGACAGGGAGATACGCAGTATTTT. It translates to CASSPGQGDTQYF.

V usage is TRBV19 and J usage is TRBJ1-1; tentative D call: TRBD1 (5 bases). Trimming took 6 bases from V and 0 from J, leaving 20 bases between them. This CDR3 has 17 amino acids. CDR1 and CDR2 (germline): LNHDA, SQIVND (reference sequence). Here the CDR3 reads CASSINRGGGMNTEAFF. Here the CDR3 DNA reads TGTGCCAGTAGCATCAACCGTGGCGGGGGGATGAACACTGAAGCTTTCTTT.

The rearrangement links TRBV11-2 to TRBJ2-7, with 8 bases lining up with TRBD1. The CDR3 sequence is 16 residues long. The junction had 9 bases not matched to a gene; V was cut back by 3 bases and J by 2 bases. Germline V lookup: CDR1 SGHAT, CDR2 FQNNGV. The CDR3 sequence: CASSFGQGASAYEQYF. CDR3 sequence (DNA): TGTGCCAGCAGCTTCGGACAGGGCGCATCAGCCTACGAGCAGTACTTC. Complete variable domain (other parts from reference TRBV11-2 and TRBJ2-7): EAGVAQSPRYKIIEKRQSVAFWCNPISGHATLYWYQQILGQGPKLLIQFQNNGVVDDSQLPKDRFSAERLKGVDSTLKIQPAKLEDSAVYLCASSFGQGASAYEQYFGPGTRLTVT.

The CDR3 loop is CASKQGSHNEQFF. The CDR3 bases are TGTGCCAGCAAGCAGGGAAGCCACAATGAGCAGTTCTTC. The chain links TRBV6-1 to TRBJ2-1; D may be TRBD1 (5 bases). Germline V gene sequence: CDR1 MNHNS, CDR2 SASEGT. This CDR3 has 13 residues. The V gene lost 7 bases and the J gene lost 5 bases, with 12 bases spanning the gap.

Only one count was recorded for this clone. This sequence joins TRBV18 and TRBJ1-2, with D unclear. There are 11 residues in the CDR3. The V gene's germline CDR1 is KGHSH and CDR2 LQKENI. The V end was cut by 5 bases, the J end by 14 bases, with 15 bases between. This chain's CDR3 is CASSTRRERTF. CDR3 nucleotides: TGTGCCAGCTCAACTCGACGGGAGAGGACCTTC.

Comment on this clone: An end of the junction does not agree with germline; a read error may underlie this. The CDR3 DNA follows: TGTGCCAGCAGCGTAGGCCGACTAGCGACATACAATGAGCAGTTCTTC. It codes for CASSVGRLATYNEQFF. The chain uses TRBV13 and TRBJ2-1; 8 nucleotides agree with TRBD2. CDR1 is PRHDT, CDR2 FYEKMQ, per germline (reference sequence). The CDR3 has 16 amino acids. Filled out from reference TRBV13 and TRBJ2-1, the complete variable domain reads AAGVIQSPRHLIKEKRETATLKCYPIPRHDTVYWYQQGPGQDPQFLISFYEKMQSDKGSIPDRFSAQQFSDYHSELNMSSLELGDSALYFCASSVGRLATYNEQFFGPGTRLTVL.

CDR3 in DNA: TGCGCCAGCAGCCTTTCGAATTGGGGGCGGACTGAAGCTTTCTTT. This translates into CASSLSNWGRTEAFF. The chain links TRBV5-1 to TRBJ1-1; D perhaps matches TRBD1 (6 bases). The germline CDR1 and CDR2 sequences are SGHRS and YFSETQ. This CDR3 comprises 15 residues. The V and J ends lost 4 bases and 5 bases respectively, with 18 bases between them.

This clone occurred a few times. The rearrangement joins TRBV29-1 to TRBJ2-7, with TRBD2 as a possible D gene (5 bases). This CDR3 region has 13 residues. CDR1 is SQVTM and CDR2 is ANQGSEA in the germline V gene. The V and J ends lost 4 bases and 4 bases respectively, with 14 bases between them. The CDR3 reads CSVVGVLGYEQYF. The CDR3 nucleotides read TGCAGCGTTGTCGGGGTTCTTGGGTACGAGCAGTACTTC.